This T cell receptor beta chain came from a study of cytomegalovirus exposure and HLA in healthy donors. The length of the CDR3 is 14 residues. Per germline, CDR1 MNHNS and CDR2 SASEGT. Study results and limitations: The study labeled 164 TCR beta chains cytomegalovirus-associated.

This clone has only a few counts. Its specificity is unknown. A multiplex PCR was run with 60 Vbeta primers and 13 Jbeta primers. The data were produced by immunoSEQ multiplex PCR, yet TCRdb's version contains in-frame clones alone and is incomplete. The sample has about 190,000 clones, around 82% seen once. This TCR was sampled from a man aged 18 to 35 in good health and CMV-seronegative. The material sequenced was PBMCs. The rearrangement uses TRBV6-1 and TRBJ2-5; 8 bases align to TRBD1. The J call is doubtful: the DNA matches TRBJ2-7 better. The CDR3 nucleotides are TGTGCCAGCAGGGAGACAGGGGCCGACTACGAGCAGTACTTC. Translating it yields CASRETGADYEQYF.